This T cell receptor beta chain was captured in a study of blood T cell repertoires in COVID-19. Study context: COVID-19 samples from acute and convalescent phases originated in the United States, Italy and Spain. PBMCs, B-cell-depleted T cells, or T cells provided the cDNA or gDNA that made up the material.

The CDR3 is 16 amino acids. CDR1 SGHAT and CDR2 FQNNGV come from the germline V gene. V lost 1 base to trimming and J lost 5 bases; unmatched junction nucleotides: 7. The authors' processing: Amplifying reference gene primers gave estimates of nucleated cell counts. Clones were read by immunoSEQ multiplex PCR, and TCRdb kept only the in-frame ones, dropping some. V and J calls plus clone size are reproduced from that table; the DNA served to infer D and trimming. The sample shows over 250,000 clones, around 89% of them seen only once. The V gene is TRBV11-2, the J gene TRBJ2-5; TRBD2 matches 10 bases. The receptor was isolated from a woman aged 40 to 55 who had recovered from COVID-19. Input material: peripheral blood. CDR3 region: CASSLGASGRGETQYF. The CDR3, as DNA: TGTGCCAGCAGCTTAGGGGCTAGCGGGAGAGGGGAGACCCAGTACTTC.